This is a list of T cell receptor beta chains from one sample in a study of CD8+CD57+ T cells in acquired aplastic anemia. MiXCR was run by TCRdb on the reads, yielding one entry per CDR3 protein. The sample has over 45,000 distinct CDR3 sequences; around two thirds are singletons. Material for sequencing was sorted CD4+, CD8+, or CD8+CD57+ T cells (not recorded which) from PBMCs. The receptors were sampled from a human donor in good health, serving as a control. The CDR3 runs from the conserved cysteine through the conserved F or W. D genes are given only for firm matches. Clone size is stated in some rows and not others, as once, few, many or a class when expanded.

CASSAVNYGYTF TGTGCCAGCAGCGCTGTTAACTATGGCTACACCTTC . TRBJ1-2 . TRBV9
CASSHRQTDTDTQYF TGTGCCAGCAGCCACCGACAGACGGACACAGATACGCAGTATTTT . TRBJ2-3 . TRBV3-1
CSARDGQSSSYNSPLHF TGCAGTGCTAGAGATGGCCAGTCAAGCTCCTATAATTCACCCCTCCACTTT . TRBJ1-6 few TRBV20-1
CASSPQYEQFF TGTGCCAGCAGCCCTCAGTATGAGCAGTTCTTC . TRBJ2-1 . TRBV7-2
CAWGTGAHNTDTQYF TGTGCCTGGGGGACAGGGGCACATAACACAGATACGCAGTATTTT TRBD1 TRBJ2-3 many TRBV30
CASSRVSEGETQYF TGTGCCAGCAGCCGAGTGTCCGAGGGAGAGACCCAGTACTTC . TRBJ2-5 . TRBV7-9
CASSPSGGETQYF TGTGCCAGCAGCCCATCCGGGGGGGAGACCCAGTACTTC TRBD2 TRBJ2-5 . TRBV7-3
CSASTGVYGYTF TGCAGTGCTTCGACAGGAGTCTATGGCTACACCTTC . TRBJ1-2 . TRBV20-1
CASEARLNTEAFF TGTGCCAGCGAAGCCAGGCTAAACACTGAAGCTTTCTTT . TRBJ1-1 . TRBV7-3
CASSEGTSGGALGDQYF TGCGCCAGCAGCGAGGGGACTAGCGGGGGTGCACTAGGAGACCAGTACTTC TRBD2 TRBJ2-5 . TRBV5-1
CASSDSGGTDTQYF TGTGCCAGCAGTGACTCGGGGGGCACAGATACGCAGTATTTT . TRBJ2-3 many TRBV6-4
CASGREDGTAYGYTF TGTGCCAGTGGACGCGAGGATGGGACGGCTTATGGCTACACCTTC . TRBJ1-2 . TRBV19
CASSSDSAYEQYF TGCGCCAGCAGCTCGGACAGCGCCTACGAGCAGTACTTC . TRBJ2-7 medium-sized TRBV5-1
CASSLRLGPGAFF TGTGCCAGCAGCTTAAGGCTGGGGCCTGGAGCTTTCTTT . TRBJ1-1 . TRBV7-3
CASGTLGQGVGETQYF TGTGCCAGCGGGACCCTGGGACAGGGGGTAGGAGAGACCCAGTACTTC TRBD1 TRBJ2-5 few TRBV7-2
CASSIQGTEQFF TGTGCCAGCAGCATACAGGGGACTGAGCAGTTCTTC TRBD1 TRBJ2-1 once TRBV7-8
CASIASGHTDTQYF TGTGCCAGCATCGCTAGCGGGCACACAGATACGCAGTATTTT TRBD2 TRBJ2-3 medium-sized TRBV2
CASREERGHYNSPLHF TGTGCCAGCCGTGAAGAGAGAGGACATTATAATTCACCCCTCCACTTT . TRBJ1-6 once TRBV25-1
CASSPSKGDEQFF TGTGCCAGCAGCCCAAGCAAGGGGGATGAGCAGTTCTTC . TRBJ2-1 . TRBV7-8
CSVRSGQETQYF TGCAGCGTTCGGAGCGGGCAAGAGACCCAGTACTTC . TRBJ2-5 . TRBV29-1
CASSLQETYGHTF TGTGCCAGCAGCTTACAGGAAACCTATGGCCACACCTTC . TRBJ1-2 . TRBV7-9
CATSRVSSQETQYF TGTGCCACCAGCAGAGTGTCCAGCCAAGAGACCCAGTACTTC . TRBJ2-5 . TRBV15
CASGGLAGPIYEQYF TGTGCCAGCGGGGGACTAGCGGGGCCAATCTACGAGCAGTACTTC TRBD2 TRBJ2-7 . TRBV19
CASSLSDNYGYTF TGTGCCAGCAGTTTATCAGATAACTATGGCTACACCTTC . TRBJ1-2 . TRBV7-3
CSAIGTGSNEKLFF TGCAGTGCCATTGGGACGGGATCTAATGAAAAACTGTTTTTT . TRBJ1-4 . TRBV20-1
CASGGRLETQYF TGTGCCAGCGGAGGGCGGTTAGAGACCCAGTACTTC . TRBJ2-5 . TRBV2
CATSDLEDFYNEQFF TGTGCCACCAGTGATTTGGAAGACTTCTACAATGAGCAGTTCTTC . TRBJ2-1 medium-sized TRBV24-1
CASSYEDNNEQFF TGTGCCAGCAGTTATGAGGACAACAATGAGCAGTTCTTC . TRBJ2-1 . TRBV6-5
CASSYATGGRGREQFF TGTGCCAGCAGTTACGCGACAGGGGGCAGGGGAAGAGAGCAGTTCTTC TRBD1 TRBJ2-1 . TRBV6-2/TRBV6-3